These 15 T cell receptor beta chains originate from one sample sequenced in a study of T-cell memory formation after mild COVID-19 listed by TCRdb under 2021. The protocol used for the library was 5' RACE. For sequencing, an Illumina NovaSeq 6000 was employed. Using fastp at Q25 and MiXCR, TCRdb reprocessed the public reads and kept productive beta chains. CDR3 protein duplicates are merged, each entry listing the most common genes and DNA. Within this sample are about 350,000 distinct CDR3 sequences, with roughly 13% of them counted one time only. The top ten constitute 22% of the sample. Sequencing used PBMCs or a T cell subset sorted from them (not recorded which). The receptor set was obtained from a man younger than 30 who had mild COVID-19 (a few samples of this study predate the infection). The sample titles of this study are shuffled in the database, so cell type and time point are left out; the donor was told from shared clones.

This clonotype was seen more than once but under ten times. At one end the junction does not follow the germline gene, possibly because of a read error. The rearrangement joins TRBV3-1 to TRBJ2-7, with D hard to call. Germline lookup yields CDR1 LGHDT and CDR2 YNNKEL (reference sequence). CDR3 length: 14 amino acids. The CDR3 nucleotides are TGTGCCAGCAGCCTGGACCAACCCTCCGACGAGCAGTACTTC. This sequence encodes CASSLDQPSDEQYF.

The chain couples TRBV9 to TRBJ2-2, with D hard to call. CDR3 size: 12 residues. Per the germline V gene, CDR1 is SGDLS and CDR2 is YYNGEE. V was clipped by 0 bases and J by 7 bases, with 4 bases between them. CDR3 DNA sequence: TGTGCCAGCAGCGTAGCAGTCGGGGAGCTGTTTTTT. Its protein is CASSVAVGELFF.

This clonotype was picked up many times. The rearrangement links TRBV15 to TRBJ2-3; D remains ambiguous. The CDR3 is made up of 13 amino acids. The germline gives CDR1 LNHNV, CDR2 YYDKDF (reference sequence). V dropped 0 bases and J dropped 5 bases, with 6 bases sitting between them. This CDR3 reads CATSRDRVDTQYF. The CDR3 bases are TGTGCCACCAGCAGAGATAGGGTAGATACGCAGTATTTT.

This clonotype was seen a few times. This chain links TRBV5-5 with TRBJ2-7; D is undetermined. Germline-derived CDR1 and CDR2 are SGHKS and YYEKEE (reference sequence). Between the trimmed V and J ends, which lost 2 bases and 1 base, there was a span of 7 bases. The CDR3 contains 13 residues. CDR3 amino acids: CASSFWQSYEQYV. CDR3 sequence (DNA): TGTGCCAGCAGCTTTTGGCAGTCCTACGAGCAGTACGTC.

There are many counts of this clonotype. The chain joins TRBV7-3 to TRBJ2-3; a weak D match, TRBD2 (5 bases). The CDR3 has 16 amino acids. V gave up 2 bases and J gave up 2 bases, with 14 bases separating them. The germline gives CDR1 SGHTA, CDR2 FQGTGA. CDR3 sequence reads: CASSLERSGITDTQYF. CDR3 bases: TGTGCCAGCAGCTTAGAGAGAAGCGGAATCACAGATACGCAGTATTTT.

The table lists this clonotype with a few counts. It is unclear where the CDR3 begins or ends on the DNA, so no DNA is shown, and the CDR3 is as TCRdb lists it. The CDR3 reads CVSGFHNYGCTF. V and J are TRBV28 and TRBJ1-2. Germline lookup yields CDR1 MDHEN and CDR2 SYDVKM. The CDR3 comprises 12 residues, both ends counted.

This clonotype was seen at least ten times. The rearrangement links TRBV5-5 to TRBJ2-2; unclear D gene. The ends were cut back, 3 bases at V and 6 bases at J, with 12 bases in the middle. In germline, CDR1 is SGHKS, CDR2 YYEKEE (reference sequence). The CDR3 is 14 residues long. This chain's CDR3 is CASSSLGGSGELFF. CDR3 DNA: TGTGCCAGCAGCTCCCTAGGTGGTTCCGGGGAGCTGTTTTTT. The full variable domain, rest sourced from reference TRBV5-5 and TRBJ2-2, is DAGVTQSPTHLIKTRGQQVTLRCSPISGHKSVSWYQQVLGQGPQFIFQYYEKEERGRGNFPDRFSARQFPNYSSELNVNALLLGDSALYLCASSSLGGSGELFFGEGSRLTVL.

This clonotype was detected a few times. This rearrangement joins TRBV7-6 to TRBJ2-2, with D perhaps being TRBD1 or TRBD2 (6 bases each). This CDR3 comprises 16 residues. V was trimmed by 6 bases and J by 4 bases, leaving 18 bases between them. From germline, CDR1 is SGHVS and CDR2 FNYEAQ. Here the CDR3 reads CASSPRGGLVTGELFF. CDR3 coding DNA: TGTGCCAGCAGTCCAAGAGGGGGGCTGGTCACCGGGGAGCTGTTTTTT.

This chain connects TRBV5-1 to TRBJ1-5, with D possibly TRBD1 on 6 matching bases. Germline CDR1 reads SGHRS; CDR2 reads YFSETQ. The ends were cut back, 2 bases at V and 4 bases at J, with 10 bases in the middle. The CDR3 spans 14 residues. CDR3 residues: CASSLSDRNQPQHF. The CDR3 nucleotides read TGCGCCAGCAGCTTATCCGACAGGAATCAGCCCCAGCATTTT.

The chain employs TRBV7-2 and TRBJ1-5; 9 nucleotides line up with TRBD1. This CDR3 is built from 18 residues. V trimming: 1 base; J trimming: 7 bases; junction bases outside the gene matches: 14. The V gene's germline CDR1 is SGHTA and CDR2 FQGNSA. CDR3 DNA sequence: TGTGCCAGCAGCTTAGGGGGCACAGGGGGCGGACGTGTACAGCCCCAGCATTTT. The encoded protein is CASSLGGTGGGRVQPQHF.

This clonotype was recorded a few times. The CDR3 DNA reads TGTGCCAGCAGCCAGGGGGAAATACCTGAAGCTTTCTTT. Translated: CASSQGEIPEAFF. The rearrangement joins TRBV4-2 to TRBJ1-1; weak D call: TRBD1 (5 bases). The CDR3 loop spans 13 amino acids. Deletions cut 3 bases from V and 6 bases from J, with 11 bases between. The germline CDR1 and CDR2 sequences are LGHNA and YNFKEQ.

The chain is built from TRBV7-6 and TRBJ2-3, with TRBD2 matching over 8 bases. V trimming: 4 bases; J trimming: 1 base; junction bases outside the gene matches: 7. The CDR3 loop spans 16 amino acids. Germline CDR1 and CDR2: SGHVS and FNYEAQ. The CDR3 reads CASSSIAGTGTDTQYF. The CDR3 coding sequence is TGTGCCAGCAGCTCGATAGCGGGGACGGGCACAGATACGCAGTATTTT.

This chain connects TRBV20-1 to TRBJ1-6, with 7 bases matching TRBD1. V lost 3 bases, J lost 5 bases, and 4 bases stayed unmatched. CDR3 length: 14 amino acids. Germline assignment: CDR1 DFQATT and CDR2 SNEGSKA (reference sequence). The CDR3 DNA reads as TGCAGTGCTAGGGCAGGGGGAAATAATTCACCCCTCCACTTT. This codes for CSARAGGNNSPLHF.

This clonotype was seen a few times. The V and J genes are TRBV28 and TRBJ1-5; 7 nucleotides agree with TRBD1. Germline V CDR1 and CDR2: MDHEN, SYDVKM. The CDR3 has 14 residues. V lost 6 bases, J lost 3 bases, and 5 bases stayed unmatched. This CDR3 reads CASRPGTANQPQHF. Written as DNA, the CDR3 is TGTGCCAGCAGACCCGGGACAGCCAATCAGCCCCAGCATTTT.

This clonotype was detected ten times or more. The chain links TRBV6-2 or TRBV6-3 to TRBJ2-7, with D tentatively TRBD1 (5 bases). Germline CDR1 MNHEY, CDR2 SVGEGT. The CDR3 has 13 residues. The ends were cut back, 5 bases at V and 6 bases at J, with 14 bases in the middle. The CDR3 spells CASSARQFVEQYV. As DNA, the CDR3 is TGTGCCAGCAGTGCCCGACAGTTCGTCGAGCAGTACGTC.